This record looks at one T cell receptor beta chain sequence and its context. Its antigen is currently unknown. The table came from immunoSEQ multiplex PCR; TCRdb's copy has only in-frame clones and leaves some out. The table shows approximately 6,000 clones, with roughly 25% occurring only once. The data derive from a study of T cells in localized non-small cell lung cancer. The study, taken as a whole, reports: Adjacent lung tissue had a median about 58 of the top 100 clones found in the tumor. Density of T cells in blood, when higher, went with longer overall survival. T cell clonality was highest in uninvolved adjacent lung, above tumor. Analysis by sequencing included only one tumor region, so heterogeneity remains possible.

This TCR came from a female donor of 60 years or more with stage I lung adenocarcinoma. The material sequenced was lung tumor tissue, taken before any cancer treatment.

The CDR3 DNA follows: TGTGCCAGCAGCTTGGCTAGCGGGAGGGGATGGGGCGAGCAGTACTTC. It translates to CASSLASGRGWGEQYF. This chain joins TRBV11-3 and TRBJ2-7; 12 nucleotides agree with TRBD2. The CDR3 sequence is 16 residues long. The J segment lost 6 bases and the V segment lost 3 bases, leaving 9 bases of the junction unmatched. The germline V gene has CDR1 SGHNT and CDR2 YENEEA.